Shown below are 18 T cell receptor beta chains from a single sample sequenced in a study of identical twins. TCRdb itself ran the 5' RACE reads through MiXCR, one entry per CDR3 protein. The table shows some 790,000 distinct CDR3 sequences, with about 20% occurring only once. This same sample was also taken into another study, of T cells expressing NK-cell markers.

Input material: PBMCs. The receptors shown here come from a woman between 18 and 29 years old in good health.

In its sample, this clonotype was seen a few times. The V gene is TRBV12-3 or TRBV12-4, the J gene TRBJ1-5; tentative D call: TRBD1 (5 bases). Trimming took 5 bases from V and 1 from J, leaving 12 bases between them. This CDR3 has 15 residues. The CDR3 sequence: CASSGRRGSNQPQHF. The CDR3 nucleotides are TGTGCCAGCAGTGGGCGGAGGGGCAGCAATCAGCCCCAGCATTTT.

The CDR3 reads CSANPTSGAYNEQFF. CDR3 nucleotide sequence: TGCAGTGCTAATCCGACTAGCGGAGCTTACAATGAGCAGTTCTTC. V usage is TRBV20-1 and J usage is TRBJ2-1, with 9 bases lining up with TRBD2. Germline trimming cut 4 bases from V and 4 bases from J; bases unmatched to any gene: 8. The CDR3 extends over 15 amino acids. CDR1 is DFQATT, CDR2 SNEGSKA, per germline (reference sequence).

This clonotype was seen repeatedly, ten times or more. V and J are TRBV27 and TRBJ2-6, with D unclear. This CDR3 has 14 amino acids. Deletions cut 5 bases from V and 0 bases from J, with 5 bases between. CDR1 and CDR2 from the germline V gene are MNHEY and SMNVEV (reference sequence). The CDR3 sequence: CASSELSGANVLTF. The CDR3 DNA follows: TGTGCCAGCAGTGAGCTCTCTGGGGCCAACGTCCTGACTTTC.

This clonotype occurred a few times. The rearrangement links TRBV4-1 to TRBJ2-3, with D unclear. The CDR3 contains 12 residues. V was clipped by 6 bases and J by 5 bases, with 9 bases between them. CDR1 and CDR2 from the germline V gene are MGHRA and YSYEKL. The CDR3: CASSQQRDTQYF. CDR3 DNA: TGCGCCAGCAGTCAGCAGAGAGATACGCAGTATTTT.

This CDR3 reads CASSLGGPGIHTEAFF. As DNA, the CDR3 is TGTGCCAGCAGCTTAGGAGGTCCGGGGATCCACACTGAAGCTTTCTTT. The chain joins TRBV7-9 to TRBJ1-1; the D is unclear. Germline V CDR1 and CDR2: SEHNR, FQNEAQ (reference sequence). The CDR3 consists of 16 residues. V was cut by 1 base and J by 3 bases, with 15 bases left in between.

This clonotype was counted only a few times. Its ends do not fully match the called genes, so a read error is possible. This chain uses TRBV6-1 with TRBJ1-1; possibly TRBD1 for D (6 bases). The CDR3 is 17 residues long. CDR1 is MNHNS, CDR2 SASEGT, per germline. The CDR3 DNA is TGTGCCATCAGTGAAGCGGCAGGGGCCGTACCGAACACTGAAGCTTTCTTT. It specifies CAISEAAGAVPNTEAFF.

Many counts were recorded for this clonotype. The chain has TRBV3-1 and TRBJ2-5; D gene uncertain. This CDR3 has 12 residues. Germline CDR1 and CDR2: LGHDT and YNNKEL (reference sequence). V was pared by 1 base and J by 5 bases, with 5 bases between. Here the CDR3 DNA reads TGTGCCAGCAGCCAAGTCAGGGAGACCCAGTACTTC. Translation gives CASSQVRETQYF.

This chain links TRBV6-1 with TRBJ1-2; weak D call: TRBD1 (6 bases). Trimming took 5 bases from V and 6 from J, leaving 19 bases between them. Per germline, CDR1 MNHNS and CDR2 SASEGT. The CDR3 is made up of 15 amino acids. The CDR3, as DNA: TGTGCCAGCAGTCGCTTAACAGGGACTCTGAATGGCTACACCTTC. Amino acids: CASSRLTGTLNGYTF.

In nucleotides, the CDR3 is TGCAGTGCCAACCGCGCAGGTTCCTACAATGAGCAGTTCTTC. It encodes CSANRAGSYNEQFF. The chain carries TRBV20-1 and TRBJ2-1; D remains unclear. CDR1 DFQATT and CDR2 SNEGSKA come from the germline V gene (reference sequence). This CDR3 is 14 amino acids long. Trimming pared 6 bases from V and 1 base from J, leaving 13 bases between.

This clonotype was counted a few times. The chain couples TRBV20-1 to TRBJ2-1, with D tentatively TRBD2 (6 bases). V gave up 6 bases and J gave up 5 bases, with 17 bases separating them. Germline lookup yields CDR1 DFQATT and CDR2 SNEGSKA (reference sequence). The CDR3 length is 14 residues. This CDR3 reads CSARSGRGDNEQFF. CDR3 bases: TGCAGTGCGAGGAGCGGGCGCGGAGACAATGAGCAGTTCTTC.

The CDR3 region has the DNA TGTGCCAGCAGCTTAGGCCACAGGGAAAGGGAAAAACTGTTTTTT. Translating gives CASSLGHREREKLFF. The gene calls are TRBV7-8 and TRBJ1-4; D perhaps matches TRBD1 (6 bases). This CDR3 region has 15 residues. Germline V gene lookup returns CDR1 SGHVS and CDR2 FQNEAQ. V lost 1 base and J lost 8, with 14 bases in between.

The chain couples TRBV7-9 to TRBJ2-7; D remains ambiguous. The V gene's germline CDR1 is SEHNR and CDR2 FQNEAQ (reference sequence). V shed 5 bases and J shed 0 bases, with 17 bases lying between them. The CDR3 sequence is 16 residues long. The CDR3 reads CASSICDARSSYEQYF. The CDR3 DNA reads TGTGCCAGCAGCATATGCGACGCTCGGAGCTCCTACGAGCAGTACTTC.

This sequence joins TRBV20-1 and TRBJ2-1; the match to TRBD2 covers 9 bases. J gave up 0 bases and V 3 bases, and 6 bases lay outside the gene matches. The CDR3 totals 16 residues. CDR1 and CDR2 from the germline V gene are DFQATT and SNEGSKA (reference sequence). The CDR3 nucleotides are TGCAGTGCTAGTGACAGACTAGCGGACTCCTACAATGAGCAGTTCTTC. The encoded protein is CSASDRLADSYNEQFF.

Only one count was recorded for this clonotype. The chain employs TRBV3-1 and TRBJ2-7; D not resolved. There are 15 residues in the CDR3. Trimming shortened V by 2 bases and J by 4 bases, and 15 bases separated the two germline ends. The germline CDR1 and CDR2 sequences are LGHDT and YNNKEL (reference sequence). CDR3 coding DNA: TGTGCCAGCAGCCAACGGGTAGGGCTCTGGTACGAGCAGTACTTC. Translated: CASSQRVGLWYEQYF.

This rearrangement joins TRBV7-2 to TRBJ2-7; 9 nucleotides line up with TRBD2. The CDR3 has 16 residues. Germline V CDR1 and CDR2: SGHTA, FQGNSA. The J segment lost 1 base and the V segment lost 0 bases, leaving 4 bases of the junction unmatched. For the CDR3, the DNA is TGTGCCAGCAGCTTAGCGTCTAGCGGGGCATCCTACGAGCAGTACTTC. Encoded protein: CASSLASSGASYEQYF.

This clonotype has more than one count but fewer than ten. The rearrangement joins TRBV9 to TRBJ2-2; D remains ambiguous. This CDR3 comprises 16 residues. The germline gives CDR1 SGDLS, CDR2 YYNGEE. V gave up 2 bases and J gave up 0 bases, with 11 bases separating them. The CDR3 region is CASSVQESPNTGELFF. DNA for the CDR3: TGTGCCAGCAGCGTCCAGGAAAGTCCGAACACCGGGGAGCTGTTTTTT.

The rearrangement links TRBV11-2 to TRBJ2-2, with TRBD2 matching over 11 bases. Germline V lookup: CDR1 SGHAT, CDR2 FQNNGV. The CDR3 covers 18 residues. V lost 4 bases and J lost 3; bases outside the gene matches: 10. CDR3 protein: CASSSLQTLAGDTGELFF. DNA for the CDR3: TGTGCCAGCAGCTCGCTCCAAACACTAGCGGGAGACACCGGGGAGCTGTTTTTT.

This clonotype was counted ten times or more. The chain recombines TRBV20-1 with TRBJ2-3; D ambiguous. The V gene lost 5 bases and the J gene lost 2 bases, with 2 bases spanning the gap. This CDR3 has 10 residues. Germline-derived CDR1 and CDR2 are DFQATT and SNEGSKA (reference sequence). The CDR3 loop is CSAYTDTQYF. CDR3 bases: TGCAGTGCTTACACAGATACGCAGTATTTT.